The TCR beta chain under discussion was sequenced for a study of cytomegalovirus exposure and HLA in healthy donors. Study-wide context: HLA-typed donors were the source of approximately 86 million unique TCRs held in an early data release. Regarding the study as a whole: Overall, approximately 150 TCR beta chains were annotated as cytomegalovirus-associated. The classifier, whose performance was assessed in both the original and validation cohorts, reportedly diagnosed cytomegalovirus status with high specificity and sensitivity.

Turning to this clone: Its antigen is undetermined.

With 2 bases clipped from V and 4 bases from J, the junction kept 2 bases outside the gene matches. The CDR3 extends over 15 amino acids. Germline CDR1 reads MGHDK; CDR2 reads SYGVNS. The PCR ran on 60 Vbeta and 13 Jbeta primers. As originally analysed: Per a later analysis, the number of unique TCR beta chains was some 75 million, of which 10 million to 11 million were shared. The protocol was immunoSEQ multiplex PCR, while the TCRdb copy is restricted to in-frame clones and leaves out a portion. The V and J calls and clone size are taken from that table; D and trimming were inferred from the DNA. The data hold around 140,000 clones, with 70% to 80% observed a single time.

This receptor was obtained from a female donor in good health and CMV-seropositive. The sample consisted of PBMCs. The rearrangement joins TRBV25-1 to TRBJ2-1; TRBD2 aligns across 10 bases. The CDR3 DNA follows: TGTGCCAGCAGTGAACTAGCGGGAGCTTACAATGAGCAGTTCTTC. This codes for CASSELAGAYNEQFF.